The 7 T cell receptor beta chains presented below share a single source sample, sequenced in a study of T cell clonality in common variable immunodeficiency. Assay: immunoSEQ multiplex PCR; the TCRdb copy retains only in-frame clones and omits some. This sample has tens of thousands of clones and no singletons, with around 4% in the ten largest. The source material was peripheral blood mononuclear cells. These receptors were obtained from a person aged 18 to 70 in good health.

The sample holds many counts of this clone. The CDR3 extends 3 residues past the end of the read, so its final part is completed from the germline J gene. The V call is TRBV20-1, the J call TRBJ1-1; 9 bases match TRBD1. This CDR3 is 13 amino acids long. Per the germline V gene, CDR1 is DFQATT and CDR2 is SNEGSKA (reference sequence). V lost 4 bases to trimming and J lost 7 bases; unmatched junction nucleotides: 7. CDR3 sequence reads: CSATPRTGVEAFF. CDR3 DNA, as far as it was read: TGCAGTGCTACCCCGAGGACAGGGGTTGAA.

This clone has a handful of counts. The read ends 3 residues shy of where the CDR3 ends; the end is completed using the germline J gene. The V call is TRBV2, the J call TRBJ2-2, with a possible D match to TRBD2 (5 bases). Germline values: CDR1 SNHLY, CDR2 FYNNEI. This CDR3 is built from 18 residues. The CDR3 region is CASSDQMSRGLMSSPLFF. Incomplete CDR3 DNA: TGTGCCAGCAGTGATCAAATGTCCCGGGGTTTGATGTCTTCACCG.

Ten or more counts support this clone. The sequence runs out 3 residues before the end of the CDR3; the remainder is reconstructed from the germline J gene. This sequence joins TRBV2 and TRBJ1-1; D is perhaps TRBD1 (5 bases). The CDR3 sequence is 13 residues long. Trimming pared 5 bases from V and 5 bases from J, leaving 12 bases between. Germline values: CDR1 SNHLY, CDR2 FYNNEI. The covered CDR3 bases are TGTGCCAGCAGTTCTGAGGGGAGGACTGAA. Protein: CASSSEGRTE. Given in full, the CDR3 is CASSSEGRTEAFF.

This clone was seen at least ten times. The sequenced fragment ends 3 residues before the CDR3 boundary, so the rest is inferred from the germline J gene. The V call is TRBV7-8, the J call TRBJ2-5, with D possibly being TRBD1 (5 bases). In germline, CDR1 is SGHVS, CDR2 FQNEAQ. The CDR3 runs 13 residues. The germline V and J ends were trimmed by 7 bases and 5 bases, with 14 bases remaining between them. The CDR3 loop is CASNKGLLETQYF. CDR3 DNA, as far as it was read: TGTGCCAGCAACAAGGGGCTATTGGAGACC.

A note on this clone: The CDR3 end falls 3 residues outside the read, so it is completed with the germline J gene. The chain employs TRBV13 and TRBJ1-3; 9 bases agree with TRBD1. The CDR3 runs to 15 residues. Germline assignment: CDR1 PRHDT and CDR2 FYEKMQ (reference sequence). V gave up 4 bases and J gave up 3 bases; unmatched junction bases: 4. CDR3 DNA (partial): TGTGCCAGCAGCTCCGGGACAGGGAATGGAAACACC. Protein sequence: CASSSGTGNGNT. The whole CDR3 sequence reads CASSSGTGNGNTIYF.

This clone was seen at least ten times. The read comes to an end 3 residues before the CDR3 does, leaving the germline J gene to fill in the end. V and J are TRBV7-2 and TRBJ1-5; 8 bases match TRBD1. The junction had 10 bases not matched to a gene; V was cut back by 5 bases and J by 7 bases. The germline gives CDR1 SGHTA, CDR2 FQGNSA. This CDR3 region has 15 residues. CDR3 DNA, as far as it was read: TGTGCCAGCAGCGCCCGACAGGGGTCGGGGCAGCCC. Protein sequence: CASSARQGSGQP. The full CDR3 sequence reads CASSARQGSGQPQHF. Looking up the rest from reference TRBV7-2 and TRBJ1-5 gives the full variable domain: GAGVSQSPSNKVTEKGKDVELRCDPISGHTALYWYRQSLGQGLEFLIYFQGNSAPDKSGLPSDRFSAERTGGSVSTLTIQRTQQEDSAVYLCASSARQGSGQPQHFGDGTRLSIL.

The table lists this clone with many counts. CDR3 amino acids: CASSPDSGGYTF. CDR3 bases read: TGTGCCAGCTCACCCGACAGTGGAGGC. J is TRBJ1-2 and V is TRBV18; maybe TRBD1 (5 bases). The read falls 3 residues short of the CDR3 end, and the missing part is taken from the germline J gene. CDR3 length: 12 amino acids. In germline, CDR1 is KGHSH, CDR2 LQKENI.